These T cell receptor beta chains were read from a single sample in a study of cytomegalovirus exposure and HLA in healthy donors. Assay: immunoSEQ multiplex PCR; the TCRdb copy retains only in-frame clones and omits some. The profile shows over 150,000 clones, roughly 84% of them singletons. Sequencing was carried out using PBMCs. Receptors originate from a human donor in good health. CDR3s leave out the opening cysteine and the closing phenylalanine or tryptophan.

J: TRBJ1-3
V: TRBV10-3
CDR3: AIGGQAYSGNTIY

J: TRBJ1-5
V: TRBV15
CDR3: ATRTRTGTGYSNQPQH

J: TRBJ2-2
V: TRBV12-5
CDR3: ASGWWTGDTGELF

J: TRBJ2-3
V: TRBV29-1
CDR3: SVWGGSTDTQY

J: TRBJ2-3
V: TRBV6-4
CDR3: ASSEGSADTQY

J: TRBJ2-7
V: TRBV16
CDR3: ASSHVNLARGDEQY

J: TRBJ2-3
V: TRBV15
CDR3: ATSTHGQGTDTQY

J: TRBJ2-7
V: TRBV11-2
CDR3: ASSSSSSYEQY

J: TRBJ2-1
V: TRBV5-1
CDR3: ASTPYNAPGGNEQF

J: TRBJ1-4
V: TRBV19
CDR3: ASSISTGSEKLF

J: TRBJ2-1
V: TRBV6-1
CDR3: ASSGQYNEQF

J: TRBJ2-1
V: TRBV5-1
CDR3: ASSPPTSNNEQF

J: TRBJ2-7
V: TRBV25-1
CDR3: ASSEWTGSSYEQY

J: TRBJ2-2
V: TRBV30
CDR3: AWSHSGGELF

J: TRBJ2-6
V: TRBV7-9
CDR3: ASTEGALPSGANVLT